A single sample is the source of the 19 T cell receptor beta chains below, sequenced in a study of human T cells and chemical hapten exposure (dated by TCRdb to the early 2020s). Sample time point, as interpreted from the label and publication: pre-sensitization, week 0. The sample's treatment or condition, from its label and the paper: therapeutic diphenylcyclopropenone sensitization with weekly scalp DPC. Library preparation used RACE. The instrument given in TCRdb is NextSeq 500. TCRdb's own reprocessing of the public reads used fastp at Q25 and MiXCR and kept productive beta chains. Every entry covers one CDR3 protein and lists the most common genes and DNA from its rows. Within this sample are fewer than 70,000 distinct CDR3 sequences, with around 6.6% of them counted one time only. Jointly, the top ten make up approximately 1.6% of the sample. The sequencing used whole blood, collected in connection with sensitization to the hapten diphenylcyclopropenone (DPC). The receptors shown here come from a woman aged 25 to 39 with alopecia areata. Some clones in this sample may be carry-over from other donors' samples.

This clonotype showed up just a few times. V usage is TRBV30 and J usage is TRBJ1-4; D uncertain. V was trimmed by 2 bases and J by 7 bases, leaving 11 bases between them. The CDR3 covers 13 residues. The V gene's germline CDR1 is GTSNPN and CDR2 SVGIG (reference sequence). This CDR3 is CAWSMSTVEKLFF. CDR3 DNA: TGTGCCTGGAGTATGTCAACCGTTGAAAAACTGTTTTTT.

This clonotype was detected many times. The chain joins TRBV2 to TRBJ2-1; perhaps TRBD1 as D (6 bases). This CDR3 contains 13 residues. Trimming took off 7 bases at V and 6 bases at J, with 13 bases between the two ends. The V gene's germline CDR1 is SNHLY and CDR2 FYNNEI. CDR3 DNA: TGTGCCAGCACACAGGGTCTAGGCAATGAGCAGTTCTTC. This translates into CASTQGLGNEQFF.

The table lists this clonotype with many counts. CDR3 loop: CASSLESGLQPQHF. CDR3 DNA sequence: TGTGCCAGCAGCTTAGAGTCAGGGTTGCAGCCCCAGCATTTT. The rearrangement links TRBV7-8 to TRBJ1-5; D may be TRBD1 (5 bases). Trimming cost V 1 base and J 7 bases, with 11 bases left between them. In germline, CDR1 is SGHVS, CDR2 FQNEAQ. The CDR3 totals 14 residues.

This clonotype was picked up many times. The chain has TRBV11-2 and TRBJ2-3; TRBD2 matches 9 bases. The V segment lost 8 bases and the J segment 0 bases; nucleotides outside the gene matches: 9. The CDR3 covers 16 residues. Germline assignment: CDR1 SGHAT and CDR2 FQNNGV. CDR3 DNA: TGTGCCAGCGAGCGGCTAGCGGGGACTAGCACAGATACGCAGTATTTT. Protein sequence: CASERLAGTSTDTQYF.

This clonotype was recorded at least ten times. The chain uses TRBV6-1 and TRBJ2-3, with TRBD2 identical over 13 bases. The CDR3 extends over 14 amino acids. The V and J ends lost 6 bases and 6 bases, in that order; junction bases with no gene match: 3. Germline CDR1 and CDR2: MNHNS and SASEGT. CDR3 in amino acids: CASRTSGGRDTQYF. Here the CDR3 DNA reads TGTGCCAGCAGGACTAGCGGGGGGCGGGATACGCAGTATTTT.

Ten or more counts support this clonotype. The chain recombines TRBV19 with TRBJ2-7; 8 bases are shared with TRBD1. Per the germline V gene, CDR1 is LNHDA and CDR2 is SQIVND (reference sequence). CDR3 length: 14 residues. The V segment lost 5 bases and the J segment 5 bases; nucleotides outside the gene matches: 8. The CDR3 sequence: CASSPGQGLDEQYF. The CDR3 nucleotides read TGTGCCAGTAGTCCCGGACAGGGTCTGGACGAGCAGTACTTC.

This clonotype came up many times. The rearrangement links TRBV7-9 to TRBJ2-7; 7 nucleotides match TRBD1. This CDR3 region has 14 residues. CDR1 is SEHNR and CDR2 is FQNEAQ in the germline V gene (reference sequence). V gave up 2 bases and J gave up 5 bases; unmatched junction bases: 6. The CDR3 bases are TGTGCCAGCAGCTTAAGGGGCAGGGGGAACGAGCAGTACTTC. Translated: CASSLRGRGNEQYF.

At least ten counts were recorded for this clonotype. The V call is TRBV30, the J call TRBJ2-2; 7 nucleotides align to TRBD1. CDR3 length: 14 amino acids. The trim removed 3 bases at V and 0 bases at J, leaving 1 base unmatched. Germline CDR1 is GTSNPN and CDR2 is SVGIG (reference sequence). In DNA form, the CDR3 reads TGTGCCTGGAGCGGGACAGCGAACACCGGGGAGCTGTTTTTT. Amino acid sequence: CAWSGTANTGELFF.

The table lists this clonotype with many counts. This chain connects TRBV29-1 to TRBJ2-2; D gene unclear. Germline V lookup: CDR1 SQVTM, CDR2 ANQGSEA. This CDR3 is built from 13 residues. Trimming removed 4 bases at V and 1 base at J, with 7 bases between. Here the CDR3 reads CSVGVGNTGELFF. The CDR3 DNA follows: TGCAGCGTTGGGGTGGGGAACACCGGGGAGCTGTTTTTT.

The chain employs TRBV27 and TRBJ2-4, with D possibly TRBD2 on 6 matching bases. Germline V gene lookup returns CDR1 MNHEY and CDR2 SMNVEV (reference sequence). The CDR3 runs 14 residues. V was trimmed by 7 bases and J by 3 bases, leaving 13 bases between them. Here the CDR3 DNA reads TGTGCCAGCAAGAATAGCGGAATCAAAAACATTCAGTACTTC. The encoded protein is CASKNSGIKNIQYF.

This clonotype showed up many times. CDR3 nucleotides: TGTGCCAGCAGCCATGGCAAGTTCATGTCAGGAAGCACAGATACGCAGTATTTT. This codes for CASSHGKFMSGSTDTQYF. V and J are TRBV3-1 and TRBJ2-3; no reliable D call. The germline CDR1 and CDR2 sequences are LGHDT and YNNKEL (reference sequence). V was clipped by 3 bases and J by 0 bases, with 19 bases between them. CDR3 length equals 18 residues.

This clonotype has ten or more counts. This chain joins TRBV7-3 and TRBJ1-1; TRBD1 agrees at 9 bases. After removal of 4 bases from V and 6 bases from J, the junction contained 12 bases not matched to a gene. Germline assignment: CDR1 SGHTA and CDR2 FQGTGA. The CDR3 runs to 16 residues. Written as DNA, the CDR3 is TGTGCCAGCAGCTCAGAGTCAAGGACAGGGGTTTCTGAAGCTTTCTTT. Protein product: CASSSESRTGVSEAFF. Drawing the rest from reference TRBV7-3 and TRBJ1-1, the complete variable domain is GAGVSQTPSNKVTEKGKYVELRCDPISGHTALYWYRQSLGQGPEFLIYFQGTGAADDSGLPNDRFFAVRPEGSVSTLKIQRTERGDSAVYLCASSSESRTGVSEAFFGQGTRLTVV.

This clonotype has at least ten counts. The rearrangement uses TRBV7-9 and TRBJ1-6; D is perhaps TRBD1 (5 bases). Germline assignment: CDR1 SEHNR and CDR2 FQNEAQ (reference sequence). Trimming took 3 bases from V and 2 from J, leaving 8 bases between them. The CDR3 consists of 15 residues. In nucleotides, the CDR3 is TGTGCCAGCAGCTTTGCAGGGCCCTATAATTCACCCCTCCACTTT. It translates to CASSFAGPYNSPLHF. The whole variable domain, remainder taken from reference TRBV7-9 and TRBJ1-6, is DTGVSQNPRHKITKRGQNVTFRCDPISEHNRLYWYRQTLGQGPEFLTYFQNEAQLEKSRLLSDRFSAERPKGSFSTLEIQRTEQGDSAMYLCASSFAGPYNSPLHFGNGTRLTVT.

This chain connects TRBV6-5 to TRBJ1-2, with D possibly TRBD1 on 5 matching bases. Germline V gene sequence: CDR1 MNHEY, CDR2 SVGAGI. V dropped 5 bases and J dropped 3 bases, with 13 bases sitting between them. This CDR3 comprises 14 residues. CDR3 sequence: CASSPDRVHYGYTF. The CDR3 DNA is TGTGCCAGCAGTCCCGACAGAGTTCACTATGGCTACACCTTC.

This clonotype was picked up many times. The genes are TRBV29-1 and TRBJ2-1; D possibly corresponds to TRBD2 (6 bases). With 4 bases removed from V and 9 bases from J, the gap between germline ends came to 16 bases. The CDR3 is made up of 13 amino acids. CDR1 is SQVTM and CDR2 is ANQGSEA in the germline V gene. The CDR3 DNA follows: TGCAGCGTTGGACGGGACCTGGGGGGTGAGCAGTTCTTC. Translated: CSVGRDLGGEQFF.

The J gene is TRBJ1-4, the V gene TRBV2; D unresolved. CDR1 and CDR2 (germline): SNHLY, FYNNEI. Trimming stripped 6 bases from V and 8 bases from J, with 13 bases between. The CDR3 is 13 residues long. DNA for the CDR3: TGTGCCAGCAGCCCCGACTTCGGGGAAAAACTGTTTTTT. It yields the protein CASSPDFGEKLFF. The full variable domain, in which reference TRBV2 and TRBJ1-4 provide the parts outside the CDR3, is EPEVTQTPSHQVTQMGQEVILRCVPISNHLYFYWYRQILGQKVEFLVSFYNNEISEKSEIFDDQFSVERPDGSNFTLKIRSTKLEDSAMYFCASSPDFGEKLFFGSGTQLSVL.

The rearrangement uses TRBV7-8 and TRBJ1-5, with no clear D. V lost 1 base, J lost 3 bases, and 19 bases lay in between. The CDR3 runs to 18 residues. Germline assignment: CDR1 SGHVS and CDR2 FQNEAQ. CDR3: CASSLEVLRRVNNQPQHF. CDR3 DNA sequence: TGTGCCAGCAGCTTAGAAGTTTTAAGGAGGGTGAACAATCAGCCCCAGCATTTT.

This clonotype was recorded at least ten times. The chain combines TRBV2 with TRBJ2-5; TRBD1 matches at 7 bases. This CDR3 is 15 amino acids long. Germline V gene data show CDR1 as SNHLY and CDR2 as FYNNEI. Germline trimming cut 6 bases from V and 0 bases from J; bases unmatched to any gene: 7. CDR3 protein: CASRSGTENQETQYF. The CDR3 DNA reads as TGTGCCAGCAGATCCGGGACAGAAAACCAAGAGACCCAGTACTTC.

This clonotype was observed at least ten times. The chain couples TRBV3-1 to TRBJ1-2; 10 nucleotides agree with TRBD1. The length of the CDR3 is 15 residues. Germline values: CDR1 LGHDT, CDR2 YNNKEL (reference sequence). V trimming: 4 bases; J trimming: 3 bases; junction bases outside the gene matches: 5. The CDR3 sequence: CASSRTGGGDYGYTF. CDR3 DNA: TGTGCCAGCAGCCGGACAGGGGGGGGTGACTATGGCTACACCTTC.